The next 27 T cell receptor beta chains were all read from a single sample in a study of blood T cell repertoires in COVID-19. Some clones are missing from TCRdb's copy, which holds only in-frame ones; the method was immunoSEQ multiplex PCR. In the table there are 130,000 to 150,000 clones, more than 65% of which are singletons. Sequences were obtained from peripheral blood. The origin of the receptors is a man aged 55 to 69 with active or convalescent COVID-19.

The rearrangement uses TRBV7-9 and TRBJ2-1; D might be TRBD2 (6 bases). Per germline, CDR1 SEHNR and CDR2 FQNEAQ (reference sequence). The CDR3 consists of 16 residues. Trimming removed 5 bases at V and 2 bases at J, with 16 bases between. The CDR3, as DNA: TGTGCCAGCAGCGCCACCGGGACTGAGACCTACAATGAGCAGTTCTTC. Protein product: CASSATGTETYNEQFF.

The V and J genes are TRBV7-2 and TRBJ2-2; maybe TRBD1 (6 bases). The ends were cut back, 3 bases at V and 4 bases at J, with 12 bases in the middle. CDR3 size: 15 residues. Per the germline V gene, CDR1 is SGHTA and CDR2 is FQGNSA. As DNA, the CDR3 is TGTGCCAGCAGCTTTGGGGACACCATCACCGGGGAGCTGTTTTTT. This gives the protein CASSFGDTITGELFF.

V is TRBV25-1 and J is TRBJ2-5, with D perhaps matching TRBD2 (5 bases). V lost 2 bases and J 5 bases, leaving 15 bases between the germline ends. The germline gives CDR1 MGHDK, CDR2 SYGVNS. The CDR3 is 15 residues long. CDR3 bases: TGTGCCAGCAGTGAAAGCTGGGGAGTCGTTGAGACCCAGTACTTC. Amino acid sequence: CASSESWGVVETQYF.

The rearrangement uses TRBV11-2 and TRBJ1-1; TRBD1 might be the D (5 bases). The germline CDR1 and CDR2 sequences are SGHAT and FQNNGV. The CDR3 has 14 amino acids. V lost 2 bases and J lost 0, with 7 bases in between. CDR3 in DNA: TGTGCCAGCAGCTTACACAGGATGAACACTGAAGCTTTCTTT. Encoded protein: CASSLHRMNTEAFF.

This clone was seen only a few times. This sequence joins TRBV21-1 and TRBJ2-2; no check of the table's D call, TRBD1, against the DNA was made. TRBV21-1 is a pseudogene. The CDR3 extends over 14 amino acids. The CDR3 spells CASSKVGTGGELFF. The CDR3 DNA follows: TGTGCCAGCAGCAAAGTAGGGACAGGCGGGGAGCTGTTTTTT.

The V and J genes are TRBV30 and TRBJ1-2; perhaps TRBD1 as D (6 bases). Between the trimmed V and J ends, which lost 5 bases and 4 bases, there was a span of 14 bases. Germline values: CDR1 GTSNPN, CDR2 SVGIG (reference sequence). The CDR3 length is 13 residues. The CDR3 sequence: CAWVGAMGYGYTF. CDR3 coding DNA: TGTGCCTGGGTGGGGGCTATGGGCTATGGCTACACCTTC.

The V call is TRBV15, the J call TRBJ2-4; D uncertain. This CDR3 has 14 amino acids. The V gene lost 1 base and the J gene lost 10 bases, with 14 bases spanning the gap. The germline V gene has CDR1 LNHNV and CDR2 YYDKDF (reference sequence). CDR3 sequence reads: CATSRGGAPWIQYF. In DNA form, the CDR3 reads TGTGCCACCAGCAGAGGAGGCGCTCCTTGGATTCAGTACTTC.

V is TRBV7-2 and J is TRBJ2-1, with 14 bases that match TRBD2. V trimming: 5 bases; J trimming: 4 bases; junction bases outside the gene matches: 4. Looked up from germline, CDR1 is SGHTA and CDR2 is FQGNSA. CDR3 size: 16 residues. CDR3 loop: CASSLGTSGGYNEQFF. For the CDR3, the DNA is TGTGCCAGCAGCCTGGGGACTAGCGGGGGATACAATGAGCAGTTCTTC.

This clone appeared a few times. The rearrangement uses TRBV5-8 and TRBJ1-2, with 7 positions matching TRBD1. Trimming cost V 4 bases and J 5 bases; bases outside gene matches: 11. Germline CDR1 SGHTS, CDR2 YDEGEE. The CDR3 is 15 amino acids. This CDR3 is CASSRNRDRSYGYTF. The DNA of the CDR3 is TGTGCCAGCAGCAGGAACCGGGACAGATCTTATGGCTACACCTTC.

The rearrangement joins TRBV7-2 to TRBJ2-5, with 13 bases matching TRBD2. J lost 2 bases, V lost 1 base, and 7 bases had no gene match. Germline V gene sequence: CDR1 SGHTA, CDR2 FQGNSA. This CDR3 has 18 residues. In DNA form, the CDR3 reads TGTGCCAGCAGCTTAGTACTAGCGGGAGGGCCTGTACAAGAGACCCAGTACTTC. This encodes CASSLVLAGGPVQETQYF.

Regarding this clone: This sample includes further DNA sequences coding for the same CDR3. This chain's CDR3 is CASSPRGSPYGYTF. The CDR3, as DNA: TGTGCCAGCAGTCCCCGGGGGAGTCCCTATGGCTACACCTTC. The genes are TRBV6-2 or TRBV6-3 and TRBJ1-2, with D possibly TRBD1 on 5 matching bases. CDR1 is MNHEY, CDR2 SVGEGT, per germline. The CDR3 covers 14 residues. The V gene lost 5 bases and the J gene lost 4 bases, with 14 bases spanning the gap.

The rearrangement joins TRBV10-3 to TRBJ2-5; TRBD2 might be the D (6 bases). Trimming stripped 0 bases from V and 3 bases from J, with 11 bases between. CDR3 size: 15 residues. Germline V gene data show CDR1 as ENHRY and CDR2 as SYGVKD. CDR3 region: CAISESDGGKETQYF. The CDR3 region has the DNA TGTGCCATCAGTGAGTCGGACGGGGGAAAAGAGACCCAGTACTTC.

V and J are TRBV18 and TRBJ2-2; 10 bases are a match to TRBD1. Germline-derived CDR1 and CDR2 are KGHSH and LQKENI. Losses at the gene ends were 6 bases for V and 3 bases for J; bases not matched to a gene: 4. This CDR3 has 15 amino acids. The chain's CDR3 is CASSPTGGYTGELFF. The DNA for the CDR3 is TGTGCCAGCTCTCCGACAGGGGGCTACACCGGGGAGCTGTTTTTT.

DNA of the CDR3: TGTGCCAGCAGCCCTCAGGCGGGGCAGCCCCAGCATTTT. Translating it yields CASSPQAGQPQHF. The chain combines TRBV14 with TRBJ1-5; D is ambiguous. The germline gives CDR1 SGHDN, CDR2 FVKESK. The V end lost 4 bases, the J end lost 7 bases, and 11 bases lay between the germline ends. The CDR3 contains 13 residues.

This clone was recorded only once. The chain joins TRBV5-5 to TRBJ1-2, with D possibly TRBD1 on 6 matching bases. CDR3 length: 14 residues. The germline V gene has CDR1 SGHKS and CDR2 YYEKEE (reference sequence). The V end was cut by 1 base, the J end by 8 bases, with 15 bases between. The CDR3 region is CASSLSRGVGGYTF. The CDR3 DNA reads TGTGCCAGCAGCTTGAGCAGGGGAGTAGGAGGCTACACCTTC.

This clone came up once. The chain couples TRBV6-5 to TRBJ2-1; the D gene is possibly TRBD2 (6 bases). The CDR3 length is 14 residues. The germline V gene encodes CDR1 MNHEY and CDR2 SVGAGI. Trimming left V 8 bases short and J 3 bases short, with 14 bases between. The CDR3 DNA sequence: TGTGCCAGCGCTAGCGAGGGCGGCTACAATGAGCAGTTCTTC. It yields the protein CASASEGGYNEQFF.

This clone occurred once. The rearrangement joins TRBV18 to TRBJ2-3, with TRBD2 matching 8 bases. The ends lost 2 bases at V and 4 bases at J; junction bases unmatched: 8. The CDR3 totals 16 residues. CDR1 and CDR2 (germline): KGHSH, LQKENI. CDR3 residues: CASSPIQTSVPDTQYF. The CDR3 DNA sequence: TGTGCCAGCTCACCAATACAGACTAGCGTCCCAGATACGCAGTATTTT.

CDR3 sequence (DNA): TGTGCCTGGAGGACAGGTCTGGGCAATCAGCCCCAGCATTTT. Its translation is CAWRTGLGNQPQHF. The rearrangement uses TRBV30 and TRBJ1-5; D is perhaps TRBD1 (6 bases). Germline V gene lookup returns CDR1 GTSNPN and CDR2 SVGIG (reference sequence). V shed 3 bases and J shed 2 bases, with 11 bases lying between them. This CDR3 is built from 14 residues.

The V and J genes are TRBV28 and TRBJ2-7; 11 bases match TRBD2. The germline V gene has CDR1 MDHEN and CDR2 SYDVKM. CDR3 length: 15 amino acids. V gave up 4 bases and J gave up 9 bases; unmatched junction bases: 11. The CDR3 here is CASSSPLAGVARQYV. Here the CDR3 DNA reads TGTGCCAGCAGTTCCCCACTAGCGGGAGTAGCGAGGCAGTACGTC.

The chain carries TRBV7-2 and TRBJ1-3, with 8 nucleotides matching TRBD1. This CDR3 is 18 amino acids long. Germline CDR1 reads SGHTA; CDR2 reads FQGNSA. V trimming: 1 base; J trimming: 0 bases; junction bases outside the gene matches: 8. The CDR3 coding sequence is TGTGCCAGCAGCTTAGGAAAGACAGGGGCGACCTCTGGAAACACCATATATTTT. Translated: CASSLGKTGATSGNTIYF.

This clone was seen once. The gene calls are TRBV7-2 and TRBJ1-6; D is unclear. Trimming shortened V by 1 base and J by 10 bases, and 8 bases separated the two germline ends. Germline values: CDR1 SGHTA, CDR2 FQGNSA. The CDR3 contains 13 residues. DNA for the CDR3: TGTGCCAGCAGCTTAGAGCCCGAATCACCCCTCCACTTT. This gives the protein CASSLEPESPLHF.

The V call is TRBV3-1 (or the pseudogene TRBV3-2), the J call TRBJ2-2; 8 nucleotides match TRBD2. The CDR3 loop spans 15 amino acids. Germline V gene lookup returns CDR1 LGHDT and CDR2 YNNKEL (reference sequence). With V trimmed by 5 bases and J by 6 bases, 8 bases remained unmatched. The CDR3 here is CASSYKRERPGELFF. CDR3 nucleotides: TGTGCCAGCAGCTACAAGCGGGAGCGTCCCGGGGAGCTGTTTTTT.

The CDR3 protein is CASRKAGSTDTQYF. CDR3 nucleotide sequence: TGTGCCAGCAGGAAAGCGGGAAGCACAGATACGCAGTATTTT. J is TRBJ2-3 and V is TRBV6-5; 7 bases align to TRBD2. J was trimmed by 0 bases and V by 6 bases; bases with no gene match: 3. Germline V gene lookup returns CDR1 MNHEY and CDR2 SVGAGI. The CDR3 extends over 14 amino acids.

The genes are TRBV19 and TRBJ1-2; TRBD1 might be the D (6 bases). Trimming took 1 base from V and 4 from J, leaving 10 bases between them. The CDR3 sequence is 14 residues long. Germline values: CDR1 LNHDA, CDR2 SQIVND (reference sequence). The CDR3 protein is CASSIGGQSYGYTF. The CDR3 region has the DNA TGTGCCAGTAGTATAGGAGGACAGTCCTATGGCTACACCTTC.

V gene TRBV19 combines with J gene TRBJ1-5; D ambiguous. Trimming removed 0 bases at V and 2 bases at J, with 11 bases between. Germline loops: CDR1 LNHDA, CDR2 SQIVND (reference sequence). This CDR3 is 16 amino acids long. For the CDR3, the DNA is TGTGCCAGTAGTATAGACTCGTTACTTGGCAATCAGCCCCAGCATTTT. Protein product: CASSIDSLLGNQPQHF.

The CDR3 DNA is TGCGCCAGCAGCTTTAGCGGGAGTCAGGGAGAGACCCAGTACTTC. Residues: CASSFSGSQGETQYF. V is TRBV5-1 and J is TRBJ2-5; TRBD2 agrees at 9 bases. The ends lost 2 bases at V and 4 bases at J; junction bases unmatched: 6. This CDR3 region has 15 residues. Germline CDR1 and CDR2: SGHRS and YFSETQ.

The V and J genes are TRBV12-5 and TRBJ2-2, with D possibly being TRBD2 (6 bases). Germline V gene lookup returns CDR1 LGHNT and CDR2 FRNRAP. V gave up 4 bases and J gave up 6 bases, with 21 bases separating them. CDR3 length: 17 residues. The CDR3 nucleotides read TGTGCTAGTGGTTCGGTCCTCGGCCCGGGGGATCCCGGGGAGCTGTTTTTT. Its translation: CASGSVLGPGDPGELFF. The whole variable domain, remainder taken from reference TRBV12-5 and TRBJ2-2, is DARVTQTPRHKVTEMGQEVTMRCQPILGHNTVFWYRQTMMQGLELLAYFRNRAPLDDSGMPKDRFSAEMPDATLATLKIQPSEPRDSAVYFCASGSVLGPGDPGELFFGEGSRLTVL.